The sequence of this T cell receptor (beta chain) was determined in a study of shared clonotypes between healthy human individuals. Broader study findings: Sequencing depth was predicted to influence how clonotypes are shared among donors.

This clone was seen a handful of times. Its antigen is still unknown. This CDR3 comprises 15 residues. The germline V gene encodes CDR1 SGHRS and CDR2 YFSETQ. V gave up 2 bases and J gave up 9 bases; unmatched junction bases: 8. Original processing notes: For the immunoSEQ data, sequences were junction-only without quality scores, so filtering differed. Assay used: immunoSEQ multiplex PCR; TCRdb lists only in-frame clones, some missing. Clonal size and the V and J genes are those of that table, whereas D and trimming came from the DNA. The sample includes about 460,000 clones, approximately 77% of them seen just once.

The source is a woman between 40 and 55 years old in good health. Some clones in this sample may be carry-over from other donors' samples. Sequenced sample: PBMCs. The V and J genes are TRBV5-1 and TRBJ2-2; 9 bases fit TRBD2. CDR3 loop: CASSFGAGGSRELFF. In DNA form, the CDR3 reads TGCGCCAGCAGCTTCGGCGCGGGAGGGTCCCGGGAGCTGTTTTTT. The variable domain in full, completed from reference TRBV5-1 and TRBJ2-2, reads KAGVTQTPRYLIKTRGQQVTLSCSPISGHRSVSWYQQTPGQGLQFLFEYFSETQRNKGNFPGRFSGRQFSNSRSEMNVSTLELGDSALYLCASSFGAGGSRELFFGEGSRLTVL.